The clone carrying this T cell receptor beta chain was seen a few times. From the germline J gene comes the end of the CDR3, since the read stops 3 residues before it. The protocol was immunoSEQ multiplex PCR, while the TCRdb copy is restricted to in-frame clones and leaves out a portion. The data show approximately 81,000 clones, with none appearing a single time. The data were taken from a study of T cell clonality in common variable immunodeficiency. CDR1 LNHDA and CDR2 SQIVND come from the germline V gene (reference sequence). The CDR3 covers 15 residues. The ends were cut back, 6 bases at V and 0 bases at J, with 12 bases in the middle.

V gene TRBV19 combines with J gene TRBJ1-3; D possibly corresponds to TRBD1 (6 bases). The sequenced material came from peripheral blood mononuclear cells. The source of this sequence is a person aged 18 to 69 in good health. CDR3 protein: CASRARGGSGNTIYF. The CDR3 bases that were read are TGTGCCAGTAGAGCCCGAGGGGGCTCTGGAAACACC. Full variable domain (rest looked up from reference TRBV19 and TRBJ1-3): DGGITQSPKYLFRKEGQNVTLSCEQNLNHDAMYWYRQDPGQGLRLIYYSQIVNDFQKGDIAEGYSVSREKKESFPLTVTSAQKNPTAFYLCASRARGGSGNTIYFGEGSWLTVV.